The 32 T cell receptor beta chains below were found in one sample sequenced in a study of T cell responses to AZD1222 COVID-19 vaccine. Assay: immunoSEQ multiplex PCR; the TCRdb copy retains only in-frame clones and omits some. The table shows under 200,000 clones, with roughly 92% occurring only once. The starting material was peripheral blood, obtained 28 days after the second dose of the MenACWY control vaccine. All receptors come from an adult who received the MenACWY meningococcal vaccine as a control.

This chain uses TRBV6-5 with TRBJ1-5, with D possibly matching TRBD1 (6 bases). The CDR3 extends over 13 amino acids. The germline CDR1 and CDR2 sequences are MNHEY and SVGAGI. V dropped 6 bases and J dropped 6 bases, with 12 bases sitting between them. DNA of the CDR3: TGTGCCAGCAGCCAAGGGGGGACTCAGCCCCAGCATTTT. Amino acids: CASSQGGTQPQHF.

A single count supports this clone. V gene TRBV19 combines with J gene TRBJ1-6, with D maybe TRBD1 (5 bases). Germline V gives CDR1 LNHDA, CDR2 SQIVND (reference sequence). The CDR3 has 15 residues. V was cut by 9 bases and J by 5 bases, with 17 bases left in between. CDR3 bases: TGTGCCAGCGGGGCCGTAGGGGTTAATAATTCACCCCTCCACTTT. Its protein is CASGAVGVNNSPLHF.

V usage is TRBV5-8 and J usage is TRBJ2-3; a weak D match, TRBD2 (6 bases). The V gene lost 3 bases and the J gene lost 3 bases, with 11 bases spanning the gap. Germline V gene lookup returns CDR1 SGHTS and CDR2 YDEGEE. CDR3 length: 14 residues. CDR3 amino acids: CASSWEAGTDTQYF. The CDR3 coding sequence is TGTGCCAGCAGCTGGGAGGCGGGAACAGATACGCAGTATTTT.

In the case of this clone: This sample also contains other DNA sequences that code for the same CDR3. The chain recombines TRBV5-1 with TRBJ1-2; TRBD1 is a possible D gene (6 bases). The CDR3 contains 13 residues. Trimming removed 2 bases from V and 4 bases from J, with 9 bases in between. From germline, CDR1 is SGHRS and CDR2 YFSETQ. In DNA, the CDR3 is TGCGCCAGCAGCTTAGGACAGATCTATGGCTACACCTTC. Translated: CASSLGQIYGYTF.

This clone was counted between two and nine times. This chain uses TRBV6-5 with TRBJ2-1; no reliable D call. Germline V gives CDR1 MNHEY, CDR2 SVGAGI. This CDR3 is 11 amino acids long. Trimming shortened V by 11 bases and J by 3 bases, and 8 bases separated the two germline ends. CDR3 coding DNA: TGTGCCCTCCGAGTCTACAATGAGCAGTTCTTC. It codes for CALRVYNEQFF.

The V and J genes are TRBV5-5 and TRBJ2-3; D perhaps matches TRBD2 (5 bases). In germline, CDR1 is SGHKS, CDR2 YYEKEE (reference sequence). CDR3 size: 15 residues. V was shortened by 3 bases and J by 2 bases, with 13 bases between the two germline ends. The DNA for the CDR3 is TGTGCCAGCAGCTCACTAGGACTTAACACAGATACGCAGTATTTT. Its translation: CASSSLGLNTDTQYF.

This chain links TRBV7-2 with TRBJ2-1; D uncertain. In germline, CDR1 is SGHTA, CDR2 FQGNSA. The V and J ends lost 1 base and 2 bases respectively, with 6 bases between them. The length of the CDR3 is 14 residues. The DNA for the CDR3 is TGTGCCAGCAGCTTAGGCCCAGCCTACAATGAGCAGTTCTTC. Translating it yields CASSLGPAYNEQFF.

The chain couples TRBV5-5 to TRBJ2-1; D is undetermined. The V end was cut by 1 base, the J end by 9 bases, with 8 bases between. CDR3 length: 12 amino acids. Germline V lookup: CDR1 SGHKS, CDR2 YYEKEE (reference sequence). The CDR3 nucleotides read TGTGCCAGCAGCTTGTCTAGTGGTGAGCAGTTCTTC. It is translated as CASSLSSGEQFF. Supplemented by reference TRBV5-5 and TRBJ2-1, the full variable domain reads DAGVTQSPTHLIKTRGQQVTLRCSPISGHKSVSWYQQVLGQGPQFIFQYYEKEERGRGNFPDRFSARQFPNYSSELNVNALLLGDSALYLCASSLSSGEQFFGPGTRLTVL.

This clone has just a few counts. CDR3 sequence reads: CASSSPFGGTPYGYTF. The DNA for the CDR3 is TGTGCCAGCAGCTCCCCGTTCGGCGGGACCCCCTATGGCTACACCTTC. The J gene is TRBJ1-2, the V gene TRBV5-6, with a weak D call TRBD1 (5 bases). Germline CDR1 and CDR2: SGHDT and YYEEEE. This CDR3 has 16 amino acids. V was shortened by 3 bases and J by 4 bases, with 19 bases between the two germline ends.

The chain combines TRBV19 with TRBJ2-1; 8 nucleotides line up with TRBD2. J gave up 13 bases and V 5 bases, and 10 bases lay outside the gene matches. The CDR3 sequence is 13 residues long. CDR1 and CDR2 (germline): LNHDA, SQIVND (reference sequence). The CDR3 DNA is TGTGCCAGTAGTGACCAAGCGGGAGACCCCCAGTTCTTC. Translating gives CASSDQAGDPQFF.

This CDR3 is CASSLGAGLIYGYTF. DNA of the CDR3: TGTGCCAGCTCACTAGGGGCAGGCCTTATCTATGGCTACACCTTC. V and J are TRBV18 and TRBJ1-2; a weak D match, TRBD1 (5 bases). V lost 4 bases and J lost 4, with 16 bases in between. Germline CDR1 KGHSH, CDR2 LQKENI. The CDR3 has 15 residues.

This clone came up once. The gene calls are TRBV9 and TRBJ2-7; D possibly corresponds to TRBD2 (5 bases). From germline, CDR1 is SGDLS and CDR2 YYNGEE. The CDR3 has 18 residues. Between the trimmed V and J ends, which lost 1 base and 0 bases, there was a span of 20 bases. The CDR3 nucleotides are TGTGCCAGCAGCGTAAGGGATCGAGGGCCCCTAAGCTCCTACGAGCAGTACTTC. Protein: CASSVRDRGPLSSYEQYF.

The chain has TRBV11-3 and TRBJ2-1; TRBD1 agrees at 7 bases. The CDR3 extends over 16 amino acids. Germline values: CDR1 SGHNT, CDR2 YENEEA. V lost 5 bases, J lost 0 bases, and 7 bases stayed unmatched. The CDR3 here is CASSPRGGNSYNEQFF. The DNA for the CDR3 is TGTGCCAGCAGCCCTCGAGGGGGCAACTCCTACAATGAGCAGTTCTTC.

The count of this clone is one. The rearrangement links TRBV29-1 to TRBJ1-2; tentatively, D is TRBD1 (5 bases). Between the trimmed V and J ends, which lost 4 bases and 8 bases, there was a span of 17 bases. Germline CDR1 is SQVTM and CDR2 is ANQGSEA. This CDR3 has 13 amino acids. The CDR3 coding sequence is TGCAGCGTTGCCCCGTCGAGGGGAGAGGGCTACACCTTC. Translating it yields CSVAPSRGEGYTF.

This sequence joins TRBV24-1 and TRBJ2-1; D is ambiguous. The CDR3 runs to 18 residues. V gave up 0 bases and J gave up 0 bases, with 14 bases separating them. Germline V gene data show CDR1 as KGHDR and CDR2 as SFDVKD. Here the CDR3 DNA reads TGTGCCACCAGTGATTTGCAAATGGGGAAAAGCTCCTACAATGAGCAGTTCTTC. Protein sequence: CATSDLQMGKSSYNEQFF.

This clone was detected only once. The CDR3 sequence: CASSPGTSDRETQYF. In DNA form, the CDR3 reads TGTGCCAGCAGCCCAGGGACTAGCGACAGAGAGACCCAGTACTTC. The J gene is TRBJ2-5, the V gene TRBV11-3, with 10 bases that match TRBD2. This CDR3 is 15 amino acids long. V shed 5 bases and J 4 bases; nucleotides not matched to a gene: 7. CDR1 and CDR2 (germline): SGHNT, YENEEA.

This clone was counted a few times. CDR3 residues: CASSLGPRGGKLFF. In DNA form, the CDR3 reads TGTGCCAGCAGTTTAGGGCCACGTGGTGGAAAACTGTTTTTT. V usage is TRBV27 and J usage is TRBJ1-4; D gene unclear. Germline V gene sequence: CDR1 MNHEY, CDR2 SMNVEV (reference sequence). The CDR3 consists of 14 residues. The germline V and J ends were trimmed by 2 bases and 10 bases, with 14 bases remaining between them.

The J gene is TRBJ2-1, the V gene TRBV9, with 7 bases lining up with TRBD1. The V segment lost 3 bases and the J segment 7 bases; nucleotides outside the gene matches: 4. This CDR3 has 13 residues. Germline V gene sequence: CDR1 SGDLS, CDR2 YYNGEE. As DNA, the CDR3 is TGTGCCAGCAGCGAGAGGGGGCTAAATGAGCAGTTCTTC. Amino acid sequence: CASSERGLNEQFF.

A remark on this clone: The germline gene is not matched at one end of the junction; a read error may be the cause. The chain is built from TRBV7-9 and TRBJ2-7; D is perhaps TRBD1 (5 bases). The germline V gene encodes CDR1 SEHNR and CDR2 FQNEAQ (reference sequence). CDR3 size: 12 residues. This chain's CDR3 is CASSLRGQEPYF. The DNA of the CDR3 is TGTGCCAGCAGCTTAAGGGGCCAGGAGCCGTACTTC.

The chain uses TRBV3-1 (or the pseudogene TRBV3-2) and TRBJ2-1; 9 bases match TRBD2. Germline CDR1 LGHDT, CDR2 YNNKEL (reference sequence). This CDR3 is 15 amino acids long. Trimming cost V 5 bases and J 9 bases; bases outside gene matches: 11. The DNA of the CDR3 is TGTGCCAGCAGCGCGTTTGCGGGAGGGCCTTTTGAGCAGTTCTTC. The encoded protein is CASSAFAGGPFEQFF.

This clone was recorded a few times. The chain couples TRBV25-1 to TRBJ2-7, with 9 bases matching TRBD1. The CDR3 sequence is 15 residues long. The V gene end was trimmed by 1 base and the J gene end by 12 bases; junction bases not matched to a gene: 13. In germline, CDR1 is MGHDK, CDR2 SYGVNS. The CDR3, as DNA: TGTGCCAGCAGTGAATTAGGGAGGGACAGGGCGAAACTGTACTTC. It is translated as CASSELGRDRAKLYF.

This chain connects TRBV7-6 to TRBJ2-1; no firm D call. V lost 2 bases and J 4 bases, leaving 15 bases between the germline ends. Germline V gene lookup returns CDR1 SGHVS and CDR2 FNYEAQ. The CDR3 loop spans 16 amino acids. CDR3 DNA sequence: TGTGCCAGCAGCTTATTTGGCCGAGCTGGTTACAATGAGCAGTTCTTC. Translating it yields CASSLFGRAGYNEQFF.

The chain links TRBV3-1 (or the pseudogene TRBV3-2) to TRBJ1-3; D uncertain. This CDR3 has 15 residues. The germline V gene encodes CDR1 LGHDT and CDR2 YNNKEL (reference sequence). V lost 4 bases to trimming and J lost 2 bases, with 12 bases between them. The CDR3 nucleotides are TGTGCCAGCAGCCCCGTGGCTGGAGCTGGAAACACCATATATTTT. This translates into CASSPVAGAGNTIYF.

The rearrangement uses TRBV10-1 and TRBJ2-1; 12 bases are a match to TRBD2. Trimming took 3 bases from V and 1 from J; bases not matched to a gene: 13. This CDR3 contains 20 residues. The germline V gene encodes CDR1 WNHNN and CDR2 SYGVQD (reference sequence). The CDR3 DNA reads TGCGCCAGCAGTGATTCCGGGCTAGCGGGAGGGCCAGGGTCCTACAATGAGCAGTTCTTC. Translation gives CASSDSGLAGGPGSYNEQFF.

The chain employs TRBV27 and TRBJ2-2, with 8 positions matching TRBD1. In germline, CDR1 is MNHEY, CDR2 SMNVEV (reference sequence). This CDR3 contains 13 residues. V trimming: 8 bases; J trimming: 7 bases; junction bases outside the gene matches: 6. The CDR3 loop reads CASAQGAVGELFF. The CDR3 bases are TGTGCCAGCGCTCAGGGGGCGGTCGGGGAGCTGTTTTTT.

CDR3 nucleotide sequence: TGTGCCAGCAGTCACAGGGATCAGCCCCAGCATTTT. Translating gives CASSHRDQPQHF. The gene calls are TRBV27 and TRBJ1-5, with a weak D call TRBD1 (6 bases). In germline, CDR1 is MNHEY, CDR2 SMNVEV (reference sequence). Trimming took off 5 bases at V and 5 bases at J, with 7 bases between the two ends. This CDR3 has 12 residues.

J is TRBJ1-5 and V is TRBV12-5, with 7 bases matching TRBD1. Trimming removed 7 bases from V and 7 bases from J; junction bases left unmatched: 10. The CDR3 totals 14 residues. The germline V gene encodes CDR1 LGHNT and CDR2 FRNRAP. Written as DNA, the CDR3 is TGTGCTAGTGCCAGGGGGGGGGCATACCAGCCCCAGCATTTT. Its translation is CASARGGAYQPQHF.

The chain has TRBV5-4 and TRBJ2-5; D is unclear. Looked up from germline, CDR1 is SGHNT and CDR2 is YYREEE (reference sequence). V was cut by 0 bases and J by 5 bases, with 11 bases left in between. The CDR3 length is 14 residues. This chain's CDR3 is CASSLAGVQETQYF. CDR3 nucleotide sequence: TGTGCCAGCAGCTTGGCTGGGGTTCAGGAGACCCAGTACTTC.

The rearrangement links TRBV30 to TRBJ2-3; 13 nucleotides line up with TRBD2. The length of the CDR3 is 15 residues. Germline V gives CDR1 GTSNPN, CDR2 SVGIG (reference sequence). The V segment lost 2 bases and the J segment 6 bases; nucleotides outside the gene matches: 5. DNA for the CDR3: TGTGCCTGGAGTTTCGGACTAGCGGGAGTCGATACGCAGTATTTT. Residues: CAWSFGLAGVDTQYF.

The chain carries TRBV7-2 and TRBJ1-4; D not resolved. CDR1 is SGHTA and CDR2 is FQGNSA in the germline V gene. This CDR3 is 15 amino acids long. The V and J ends lost 5 bases and 0 bases respectively, with 10 bases between them. The DNA for the CDR3 is TGTGCCAGCAGCGGAGGGCTGGCAACTAATGAAAAACTGTTTTTT. Translation: CASSGGLATNEKLFF.

This chain joins TRBV7-2 and TRBJ1-4, with a weak D call TRBD1 (6 bases). Per the germline V gene, CDR1 is SGHTA and CDR2 is FQGNSA. The CDR3 is 18 residues long. Trimming shortened V by 0 bases and J by 0 bases, and 14 bases separated the two germline ends. The CDR3 DNA sequence: TGTGCCAGCAGCTTAGCGCAGGGACAAATCACAACTAATGAAAAACTGTTTTTT. Its translation is CASSLAQGQITTNEKLFF.

J is TRBJ1-4 and V is TRBV3-1 (or the pseudogene TRBV3-2); D is perhaps TRBD1 (6 bases). Germline V lookup: CDR1 LGHDT, CDR2 YNNKEL (reference sequence). Trimming took 5 bases from V and 8 from J, leaving 15 bases between them. The length of the CDR3 is 14 residues. The DNA of the CDR3 is TGTGCCAGCAGCTGGGGGGCGAGTTGGGAAAAACTGTTTTTT. Translation gives CASSWGASWEKLFF.